Reported below is one TCR beta chain. Method: immunoSEQ multiplex PCR; TCRdb's copy keeps in-frame clones and lacks some. The sample lists fewer than 500,000 clones, about 93% occurring once. This specimen belongs to a study of control samples from healthy donors and cancer patients. The sequence was obtained from a man aged 35 to 55 with head and neck cancer. Source material: PBMCs.

Written as DNA, the CDR3 is TGTGCCTGGAGTGTTGGACAGGGACATCAGCCCCAGCATTTT. Amino acid sequence: CAWSVGQGHQPQHF. The chain recombines TRBV30 with TRBJ1-5; 8 nucleotides align to TRBD1. The V segment lost 0 bases and the J segment 5 bases; nucleotides outside the gene matches: 3. Germline lookup yields CDR1 GTSNPN and CDR2 SVGIG (reference sequence). The CDR3 has 14 amino acids. Together with reference TRBV30 and TRBJ1-5, the CDR3 gives the full variable domain: SQTIHQWPATLVQPVGSPLSLECTVEGTSNPNLYWYRQAAGRGLQLLFYSVGIGQISSEVPQNLSASRPQDRQFILSSKKLLLSDSGFYLCAWSVGQGHQPQHFGDGTRLSIL.